This record covers a single T cell receptor (beta chain). Its antigen is unknown. Base qualities are not recorded, but no much larger clone differs from it by a single base. This entry belongs to a study of technical replicates of blood from four donors (dated by TCRdb to 2015 to 2018). Libraries were built with the immunoSEQ multiplex PCR assay. TCRdb obtained this table from immuneACCESS and retained in-frame rearrangements with V and J assigned. These tables miss some clones; where compared with another copy, unresolved V genes account for less than half of the shortfall, and the remainder is unexplained. For this sample there are about 84,000 clones; roughly 98% appear just once. The top ten clones comprise approximately 0.14% of the sample. The cysteine opens and the phenylalanine closes a CDR3 of 14 amino acids. The DNA shown is the 42-base CDR3, in frame from base 1. V and J are truncated by 4 bases and 6 bases respectively, leaving an intervening sequence of 13 bases. CDR1 and CDR2 are read off the germline V gene as KGHSH and LQKENI.

Sequenced: T cells isolated from PBMCs. This sequence was found in a human donor in good health. The chain is assembled from TRBV18 and TRBJ1-3; no D gene can be assigned with confidence. The nucleotide sequence is TGTGCCAGCTCACTAAAAGCAGGCGAAAACACCATATATTTT. Translation gives CASSLKAGENTIYF.